What follows are 20 T cell receptor beta chains derived from one specimen sequenced in a study of blood T cell repertoires in COVID-19. TCRdb's table, derived via immunoSEQ multiplex PCR, lists solely in-frame clones and lacks some. The table includes over 250,000 clones, approximately 90% detected once. The source material was PBMCs or T cells enriched from blood (not recorded which). These receptors all come from a woman aged 60-70 years in a cohort exposed to, infected with or recovered from COVID-19 (not recorded which).

The chain combines TRBV19 with TRBJ1-3; D is ambiguous. Germline CDR1 and CDR2: LNHDA and SQIVND (reference sequence). The ends were cut back, 9 bases at V and 6 bases at J, with 21 bases in the middle. The CDR3 is 15 residues long. CDR3 in DNA: TGTGCCAGGCCGATTCCCCGGGTTGCGGAAAACACCATATATTTT. Protein product: CARPIPRVAENTIYF.

The chain combines TRBV28 with TRBJ1-4; D gene uncertain. The germline V gene encodes CDR1 MDHEN and CDR2 SYDVKM. The CDR3 has 15 residues. V was trimmed by 4 bases and J by 7 bases, leaving 16 bases between them. The CDR3 nucleotides read TGTGCCAGCAGTTGGGCGGGTCGGAAAAGTGAAAAACTGTTTTTT. Translating gives CASSWAGRKSEKLFF.

This rearrangement joins TRBV18 to TRBJ2-1; possible D gene TRBD2, 5 bases. In germline, CDR1 is KGHSH, CDR2 LQKENI. The length of the CDR3 is 16 residues. The V and J ends lost 3 bases and 5 bases respectively, with 17 bases between them. The CDR3 bases are TGTGCCAGCTCACCCGGGCTAGCAAATGTGGACAATGAGCAGTTCTTC. This gives the protein CASSPGLANVDNEQFF.

CDR3 in DNA: TGCGCCAGCAGTCGTAGCGGGAGCTCCTACGAGCAGTACTTC. This encodes CASSRSGSSYEQYF. The chain joins TRBV10-2 to TRBJ2-7; TRBD2 matches 9 bases. The germline gives CDR1 WSHSY, CDR2 SAAADI. The CDR3 is made up of 14 amino acids. Unmatched junction bases numbered 2, after V lost 5 bases and J lost 0 bases.

V usage is TRBV6-5 and J usage is TRBJ2-7, with 9 bases lining up with TRBD2. From germline, CDR1 is MNHEY and CDR2 SVGAGI. The V segment lost 6 bases and the J segment 2 bases; nucleotides outside the gene matches: 2. The CDR3 length is 13 residues. The CDR3 loop reads CASRASGAYEQYF. In DNA, the CDR3 is TGTGCCAGCAGGGCTAGCGGGGCCTACGAGCAGTACTTC.

The chain couples TRBV5-1 to TRBJ2-2; D is uncertain. Germline assignment: CDR1 SGHRS and CDR2 YFSETQ. The V end was cut by 4 bases, the J end by 0 bases, with 13 bases between. This CDR3 is 16 amino acids long. In DNA, the CDR3 is TGCGCCAGCAGCCCCCAGGTGACCGCGAACACCGGGGAGCTGTTTTTT. As protein: CASSPQVTANTGELFF.

J is TRBJ2-7 and V is TRBV10-1; 10 bases are a match to TRBD2. This CDR3 has 16 residues. The trim removed 9 bases at V and 4 bases at J, leaving 15 bases unmatched. Germline V gene sequence: CDR1 WNHNN, CDR2 SYGVQD (reference sequence). The CDR3 sequence is CASSGRIIRSGYEQYF. In nucleotides, the CDR3 is TGCGCCAGTAGCGGGAGGATTATTCGCTCAGGGTACGAGCAGTACTTC.

This clone has only a few counts. The chain employs TRBV4-2 and TRBJ1-6; D gene uncertain. The CDR3 length is 18 residues. Germline V gene data show CDR1 as LGHNA and CDR2 as YNFKEQ. The germline V and J ends were trimmed by 1 base and 4 bases, with 17 bases remaining between them. The CDR3, as DNA: TGTGCCAGCAGCCAAGGGGCAGCGGGAAGAGAGTATAATTCACCCCTCCACTTT. Its protein is CASSQGAAGREYNSPLHF.

This clone was seen once. CDR3 DNA sequence: TGCGCCAGCGGCACGGGGTCGAACACCGGGGAGCTGTTTTTT. Its translation is CASGTGSNTGELFF. V gene TRBV5-1 combines with J gene TRBJ2-2; D might be TRBD2 (5 bases). With 7 bases removed from V and 0 bases from J, the gap between germline ends came to 10 bases. CDR3 length: 14 residues. Germline lookup yields CDR1 SGHRS and CDR2 YFSETQ.

The chain has TRBV28 and TRBJ2-1; weak D call: TRBD2 (5 bases). The V end lost 0 bases, the J end lost 8 bases, and 17 bases lay between the germline ends. The germline gives CDR1 MDHEN, CDR2 SYDVKM. This CDR3 comprises 16 residues. Here the CDR3 reads CASSLWGGYEGDEQFF. The CDR3 bases are TGTGCCAGCAGTTTATGGGGTGGATATGAGGGAGATGAGCAGTTCTTC.

The chain is built from TRBV6-8 and TRBJ2-6, with D possibly being TRBD1 (6 bases). V dropped 11 bases and J dropped 1 base, with 21 bases sitting between them. The germline CDR1 and CDR2 sequences are MNHGY and SAAAGT. The CDR3 is 17 residues long. The CDR3 DNA reads as TGTGCCGGCGTCTCAGGGGTTCTCCGATCTGGGGCCAACGTCCTGACTTTC. This codes for CAGVSGVLRSGANVLTF.

The V call is TRBV27, the J call TRBJ2-6, with D uncertain. V lost 6 bases, J lost 0 bases, and 6 bases lay in between. The V gene's germline CDR1 is MNHEY and CDR2 SMNVEV (reference sequence). The CDR3 is 14 amino acids. The CDR3: CASRADSGANVLTF. CDR3 sequence (DNA): TGTGCCAGCAGGGCGGACTCTGGGGCCAACGTCCTGACTTTC.

The rearrangement uses TRBV28 and TRBJ2-3; D unclear. V shed 6 bases and J shed 2 bases, with 3 bases lying between them. CDR3 size: 11 residues. The germline V gene encodes CDR1 MDHEN and CDR2 SYDVKM. The CDR3 region has the DNA TGTGCCAGCAGCAACACAGATACGCAGTATTTT. This translates into CASSNTDTQYF. The full variable domain, rest sourced from reference TRBV28 and TRBJ2-3, is DVKVTQSSRYLVKRTGEKVFLECVQDMDHENMFWYRQDPGLGLRLIYFSYDVKMKEKGDIPEGYSVSREKKERFSLILESASTNQTSMYLCASSNTDTQYFGPGTRLTVL.

The chain carries TRBV19 and TRBJ1-1; D ambiguous. Germline assignment: CDR1 LNHDA and CDR2 SQIVND (reference sequence). Trimming took 5 bases from V and 1 from J, leaving 5 bases between them. The CDR3 loop spans 12 amino acids. Written as DNA, the CDR3 is TGTGCCAGTAGTTTTAGGAACACTGAAGCTTTCTTT. Amino acid sequence: CASSFRNTEAFF.

The V and J genes are TRBV11-2 and TRBJ1-1, with 9 bases that match TRBD1. There are 16 residues in the CDR3. CDR1 is SGHAT and CDR2 is FQNNGV in the germline V gene. Trimming took 2 bases from V and 13 from J; bases not matched to a gene: 17. CDR3 in amino acids: CASSLPVPGQGGGDFF. The DNA of the CDR3 is TGTGCCAGCAGCTTACCAGTTCCGGGACAGGGAGGAGGTGATTTCTTT.

The genes are TRBV7-3 and TRBJ1-1; D is possibly TRBD1 (6 bases). This CDR3 has 17 amino acids. Trimming cost V 2 bases and J 1 base, with 17 bases left between them. In germline, CDR1 is SGHTA, CDR2 FQGTGA. The CDR3 is CASSLEGGRGWNTEAFF. In DNA, the CDR3 is TGTGCCAGCAGCTTAGAAGGTGGCAGGGGTTGGAACACTGAAGCTTTCTTT.

This chain joins TRBV18 and TRBJ1-1; tentative D call: TRBD1 (6 bases). CDR1 and CDR2 from the germline V gene are KGHSH and LQKENI. Between the trimmed V and J ends, which lost 6 bases and 1 base, there was a span of 6 bases. The CDR3 has 12 residues. The CDR3, as DNA: TGTGCCAGCTCGGGACAGAACACTGAAGCTTTCTTT. This gives the protein CASSGQNTEAFF.

The rearrangement uses TRBV7-3 and TRBJ2-5; 9 bases match TRBD2. Trimming removed 5 bases from V and 5 bases from J; junction bases left unmatched: 3. Germline loops: CDR1 SGHTA, CDR2 FQGTGA. The CDR3 consists of 13 residues. The CDR3 sequence is CASSSSGSETQYF. Here the CDR3 DNA reads TGTGCCAGCAGCAGTAGCGGGAGTGAGACCCAGTACTTC.

The chain employs TRBV19 and TRBJ1-5; D is possibly TRBD1 (5 bases). Trimming cost V 5 bases and J 2 bases, with 10 bases left between them. The CDR3 has 14 residues. The germline CDR1 and CDR2 sequences are LNHDA and SQIVND (reference sequence). Here the CDR3 reads CASSPGMGNQPQHF. CDR3 bases: TGTGCCAGTAGTCCAGGGATGGGCAATCAGCCCCAGCATTTT.

The CDR3 coding sequence is TGTGCCAGCACCCCGAGACAGGGTAGGGGGCAGCCCCAGCATTTT. Translating gives CASTPRQGRGQPQHF. J is TRBJ1-5 and V is TRBV28; 7 bases line up with TRBD1. CDR1 and CDR2 from the germline V gene are MDHEN and SYDVKM. The CDR3 is 15 residues long. Trimming removed 7 bases from V and 7 bases from J; junction bases left unmatched: 13.